Listed below are T cell receptor beta chains from one sample, sequenced in a study of T cells after yellow fever vaccination. TCRdb processed the 5' RACE reads anew with MiXCR; each CDR3 protein has one entry. Of around 350,000 distinct CDR3 sequences in the sample, more than 9% were seen once. The sample in question was PBMCs, obtained on the day of the first yellow fever vaccination. Source of these receptors: a man aged 18 to 30 who received the YFV17D yellow fever vaccine. The CDR3 runs from the conserved cysteine through the conserved F or W. The order of the fields is clone size, V gene, J gene, D gene, CDR3 protein, CDR3 DNA. The D gene is left open where the match is weak. Only some rows state a clone size, as once, few, many or a class for expanded clones.

clone size: NA; V gene: TRBV4-1; J gene: TRBJ1-4; D gene: TRBD1; CDR3 protein: CASSRDREEKLFF; CDR3 DNA: TGCGCCAGCAGTAGGGACAGGGAGGAAAAACTGTTTTTT
clone size: NA; V gene: TRBV20-1; J gene: TRBJ2-2; D gene: NA; CDR3 protein: CSASRPGATGELFF; CDR3 DNA: TGCAGTGCTAGTCGCCCGGGGGCCACCGGGGAGCTGTTTTTT
clone size: NA; V gene: TRBV10-3; J gene: TRBJ2-2; D gene: NA; CDR3 protein: CAARPPNTGELFF; CDR3 DNA: TGTGCCGCCAGGCCGCCGAACACCGGGGAGCTGTTTTTT
clone size: NA; V gene: TRBV5-1; J gene: TRBJ2-7; D gene: TRBD1; CDR3 protein: CASSYGQGLTYF; CDR3 DNA: TGCGCCAGCAGCTACGGACAGGGCTTGACGTACTTC
clone size: NA; V gene: TRBV5-4; J gene: TRBJ2-2; D gene: TRBD1; CDR3 protein: CASSLIQGDTGELFF; CDR3 DNA: TGTGCCAGCAGCTTGATACAGGGGGACACCGGGGAGCTGTTTTTT
clone size: NA; V gene: TRBV4-2; J gene: TRBJ1-1; D gene: TRBD1; CDR3 protein: CASSPDREYTEAFF; CDR3 DNA: TGTGCCAGCAGCCCCGACAGGGAATACACTGAAGCTTTCTTT
clone size: NA; V gene: TRBV19; J gene: TRBJ1-3; D gene: NA; CDR3 protein: CASSAGRRMGNTIYF; CDR3 DNA: TGTGCCAGTAGTGCGGGACGGCGAATGGGAAACACCATATATTTT
clone size: NA; V gene: TRBV6-1; J gene: TRBJ1-6; D gene: NA; CDR3 protein: CASSPGVNGNSPLHF; CDR3 DNA: TGTGCCAGCAGTCCCGGGGTAAACGGGAATTCACCCCTCCACTTT
clone size: few; V gene: TRBV6-1; J gene: TRBJ1-6; D gene: NA; CDR3 protein: CASSQDYRAMNSPLHF; CDR3 DNA: TGTGCCAGCAGTCAGGACTACAGGGCTATGAATTCACCCCTCCACTTT
clone size: NA; V gene: TRBV20-1; J gene: TRBJ2-2; D gene: NA; CDR3 protein: CGVPGLNTGELFF; CDR3 DNA: TGCGGAGTACCGGGACTGAACACCGGGGAGCTGTTTTTT
clone size: NA; V gene: TRBV10-3; J gene: TRBJ2-3; D gene: NA; CDR3 protein: CAIRERLQSSTDTQYF; CDR3 DNA: TGTGCCATCAGGGAGCGGCTACAATCTAGCACAGATACGCAGTATTTT
clone size: NA; V gene: TRBV6-1; J gene: TRBJ1-2; D gene: TRBD1; CDR3 protein: CASRSGQANYGYTF; CDR3 DNA: TGTGCCAGCAGATCTGGACAGGCGAACTATGGCTACACCTTC
clone size: NA; V gene: TRBV14; J gene: TRBJ2-7; D gene: NA; CDR3 protein: CASSQVVDEQYF; CDR3 DNA: TGTGCCAGCAGCCAAGTTGTGGACGAGCAGTACTTC
clone size: NA; V gene: TRBV9; J gene: TRBJ2-7; D gene: NA; CDR3 protein: CASSVEGNSDEQYF; CDR3 DNA: TGTGCCAGCAGCGTAGAAGGGAATAGCGACGAGCAGTACTTC
clone size: NA; V gene: TRBV10-3; J gene: TRBJ2-7; D gene: NA; CDR3 protein: CAISDPTESSYEQYF; CDR3 DNA: TGTGCCATCAGTGACCCGACCGAGAGCTCCTACGAGCAGTACTTC
clone size: few; V gene: TRBV4-1; J gene: TRBJ2-2; D gene: NA; CDR3 protein: CASSQVDRTGELFF; CDR3 DNA: TGCGCCAGCAGCCAAGTAGACAGGACCGGGGAGCTGTTTTTT
clone size: few; V gene: TRBV6-2/TRBV6-3; J gene: TRBJ2-1; D gene: NA; CDR3 protein: CASSSGLSYNEQFF; CDR3 DNA: TGTGCCAGCAGCTCGGGGCTATCCTACAATGAGCAGTTCTTC
clone size: NA; V gene: TRBV28; J gene: TRBJ2-1; D gene: TRBD2; CDR3 protein: CASRLTSGGVNEQFF; CDR3 DNA: TGTGCCAGCAGACTGACTAGCGGGGGGGTTAATGAGCAGTTCTTC
clone size: NA; V gene: TRBV10-3; J gene: TRBJ2-1; D gene: TRBD2; CDR3 protein: CAISRTSGGSEDEQFF; CDR3 DNA: TGTGCCATCAGTAGGACTAGCGGGGGGTCTGAGGATGAGCAGTTCTTC
clone size: NA; V gene: TRBV5-1; J gene: TRBJ2-3; D gene: TRBD1; CDR3 protein: CASSLGQGLADTQYF; CDR3 DNA: TGCGCCAGCAGCTTGGGACAGGGGCTTGCAGATACGCAGTATTTT
clone size: few; V gene: TRBV7-8; J gene: TRBJ2-5; D gene: NA; CDR3 protein: CASMRGVGETQYF; CDR3 DNA: TGTGCCAGCATGAGAGGGGTGGGGGAGACCCAGTACTTC
clone size: many; V gene: TRBV6-5; J gene: TRBJ2-1; D gene: NA; CDR3 protein: CASSYVSSYNEQFF; CDR3 DNA: TGTGCCAGCAGTTACGTTAGCTCCTACAATGAGCAGTTCTTC
clone size: few; V gene: TRBV5-1; J gene: TRBJ2-1; D gene: NA; CDR3 protein: CASSPDRVRDWPFF; CDR3 DNA: TGCGCCAGCAGCCCCGACAGGGTCCGGGACTGGCCGTTCTTC
clone size: NA; V gene: TRBV20-1; J gene: TRBJ1-2; D gene: TRBD1; CDR3 protein: CSGKRQGADGYTF; CDR3 DNA: TGCAGTGGGAAAAGACAGGGGGCGGATGGCTACACCTTC
clone size: NA; V gene: TRBV20-1; J gene: TRBJ2-3; D gene: NA; CDR3 protein: CSAPFLRSTDTQYF; CDR3 DNA: TGCAGTGCTCCTTTCCTGCGGAGCACAGATACGCAGTATTTT
clone size: few; V gene: TRBV28; J gene: TRBJ1-3; D gene: NA; CDR3 protein: CASSTQSSGNTIYF; CDR3 DNA: TGTGCCAGCAGTACACAGAGCTCTGGAAACACCATATATTTT
clone size: few; V gene: TRBV4-3; J gene: TRBJ2-1; D gene: NA; CDR3 protein: CASSQGTSNYNEQFF; CDR3 DNA: TGCGCCAGCAGCCAAGGAACTAGTAACTACAATGAGCAGTTCTTC
clone size: few; V gene: TRBV12-3/TRBV12-4; J gene: TRBJ1-1; D gene: NA; CDR3 protein: CASSRGGILGGVNTEAFF; CDR3 DNA: TGTGCCAGCAGCCGAGGCGGCATTCTAGGCGGGGTGAACACTGAAGCTTTCTTT
clone size: few; V gene: TRBV6-2/TRBV6-3; J gene: TRBJ2-1; D gene: NA; CDR3 protein: CASSFPGLVGEQFF; CDR3 DNA: TGTGCCAGCAGTTTCCCGGGACTCGTTGGTGAGCAGTTCTTC
clone size: many; V gene: TRBV10-3; J gene: TRBJ1-5; D gene: NA; CDR3 protein: CAISDGAAVLARPQHF; CDR3 DNA: TGTGCCATCAGTGACGGGGCAGCGGTACTAGCGCGGCCCCAGCATTTT
clone size: NA; V gene: TRBV5-5; J gene: TRBJ1-1; D gene: NA; CDR3 protein: CASRPLGGEAFF; CDR3 DNA: TGTGCCAGCAGGCCCCTAGGGGGTGAAGCTTTCTTT
clone size: NA; V gene: TRBV3-1; J gene: TRBJ2-7; D gene: NA; CDR3 protein: CASSQDQTLSYEQYF; CDR3 DNA: TGTGCCAGCAGCCAAGATCAAACCCTTTCCTACGAGCAGTACTTC
clone size: few; V gene: TRBV5-1; J gene: TRBJ2-2; D gene: TRBD1; CDR3 protein: CASSLAPYGTQGIGELFF; CDR3 DNA: TGCGCCAGCAGCTTGGCGCCCTACGGGACACAGGGGATCGGGGAGCTGTTTTTT
clone size: few; V gene: TRBV20-1; J gene: TRBJ2-7; D gene: NA; CDR3 protein: CSATGTDSYEQYF; CDR3 DNA: TGCAGTGCAACCGGGACGGACTCCTACGAGCAGTACTTC
clone size: many; V gene: TRBV5-1; J gene: TRBJ2-5; D gene: NA; CDR3 protein: CATSSSRSGETQYF; CDR3 DNA: TGCGCCACTTCTAGCTCCCGCAGCGGAGAGACCCAGTACTTC
clone size: NA; V gene: TRBV5-4; J gene: TRBJ2-1; D gene: TRBD1; CDR3 protein: CASSEGQGNEQFF; CDR3 DNA: TGTGCCAGCAGCGAGGGACAGGGGAATGAGCAGTTCTTC
clone size: NA; V gene: TRBV4-2; J gene: TRBJ2-3; D gene: TRBD1; CDR3 protein: CASSPDRGDTQYF; CDR3 DNA: TGTGCCAGCAGCCCGGACAGGGGAGATACGCAGTATTTT
clone size: many; V gene: TRBV5-1; J gene: TRBJ1-6; D gene: NA; CDR3 protein: CASSLAGGADSPLHF; CDR3 DNA: TGCGCCAGCAGCTTGGCCGGAGGGGCAGACTCACCCCTCCACTTT
clone size: few; V gene: TRBV12-3/TRBV12-4; J gene: TRBJ1-2; D gene: TRBD1; CDR3 protein: CASINTDRGGYTF; CDR3 DNA: TGTGCCAGCATTAACACAGACAGGGGTGGCTACACCTTC
clone size: few; V gene: TRBV12-3/TRBV12-4; J gene: TRBJ1-2; D gene: NA; CDR3 protein: CASSYVGGSNYGYTF; CDR3 DNA: TGTGCCAGCAGTTATGTCGGGGGCTCGAACTATGGCTACACCTTC
clone size: few; V gene: TRBV2; J gene: TRBJ1-5; D gene: NA; CDR3 protein: CASSEVNQPQHF; CDR3 DNA: TGTGCCAGCAGTGAAGTCAATCAGCCCCAGCATTTT
clone size: few; V gene: TRBV19; J gene: TRBJ1-6; D gene: NA; CDR3 protein: CASRSSYNSPLHF; CDR3 DNA: TGTGCCAGTAGGAGCTCCTATAATTCACCCCTCCACTTT
clone size: few; V gene: TRBV9; J gene: TRBJ1-6; D gene: NA; CDR3 protein: CASSVAKGTNGPLHF; CDR3 DNA: TGTGCCAGCAGCGTAGCTAAGGGCACAAACGGACCCCTCCACTTT
clone size: few; V gene: TRBV7-2; J gene: TRBJ2-3; D gene: NA; CDR3 protein: CASSLYGPTDTQYF; CDR3 DNA: TGTGCCAGCAGCTTATACGGCCCCACAGATACGCAGTATTTT
clone size: NA; V gene: TRBV6-1; J gene: TRBJ1-2; D gene: NA; CDR3 protein: CASRHGGRGVGGYTF; CDR3 DNA: TGTGCCAGCAGACACGGAGGCAGGGGAGTGGGTGGCTACACCTTC
clone size: few; V gene: TRBV11-1; J gene: TRBJ2-1; D gene: TRBD1; CDR3 protein: CASSIISGQGVEQFF; CDR3 DNA: TGTGCCAGCAGCATTATCTCCGGACAGGGGGTCGAGCAGTTCTTC
clone size: NA; V gene: TRBV4-1; J gene: TRBJ2-7; D gene: NA; CDR3 protein: CASSQRWGDEQYF; CDR3 DNA: TGCGCCAGCAGCCAAAGGTGGGGCGACGAGCAGTACTTC
clone size: NA; V gene: TRBV7-2; J gene: TRBJ2-3; D gene: TRBD2; CDR3 protein: CASSGGPIDTQYF; CDR3 DNA: TGTGCCAGCTCGGGGGGGCCTATAGATACGCAGTATTTT
clone size: NA; V gene: TRBV7-9; J gene: TRBJ2-1; D gene: TRBD2; CDR3 protein: CASSSTLERGGGNEQFF; CDR3 DNA: TGTGCCAGCAGCTCAACCCTCGAGCGGGGGGGCGGCAATGAGCAGTTCTTC
clone size: NA; V gene: TRBV5-6; J gene: TRBJ1-2; D gene: TRBD1; CDR3 protein: CASSRGQGPIGYTF; CDR3 DNA: TGTGCCAGCAGCCGAGGACAGGGCCCCATTGGCTACACCTTC